The 3 T cell receptor beta chains below all came from one sample that was sequenced in a study of PD-L1 blockade in urothelial cancer. The sample's time point: peripheral blood 6 weeks after treatment start. Some clones are missing from TCRdb's copy, which holds only in-frame ones; the method was immunoSEQ multiplex PCR. Among around 50,000 clones listed, approximately 90% were seen once. This material consisted of PBMCs, taken around atezolizumab (anti-PD-L1) treatment. These receptors all stem from a man in his sixties with urothelial cancer.

As to this clone: Sequence at one end of the junction differs from germline and may be a read error. The rearrangement links TRBV7-8 to TRBJ1-1; TRBD1 is a possible D gene (6 bases). CDR3 size: 13 residues. Germline V lookup: CDR1 SGHVS, CDR2 FQNEAQ. The CDR3 region is CASRLAGTFNAFF. CDR3 nucleotides: TGTGCCAGCAGGTTAGCGGGGACATTCAATGCTTTCTTT.

The chain links TRBV27 to TRBJ1-4; D possibly corresponds to TRBD1 (6 bases). The CDR3 totals 18 residues. V gave up 6 bases and J gave up 1 base, with 21 bases separating them. Germline CDR1 and CDR2: MNHEY and SMNVEV (reference sequence). CDR3 DNA: TGTGCCAGCAGGCCAATGACAGGCTATTTTGGAACTAATGAAAAACTGTTTTTT. Protein sequence: CASRPMTGYFGTNEKLFF.

This clone was recorded only once. This chain joins TRBV6-5 and TRBJ1-2; D remains unclear. V lost 2 bases, J lost 3 bases, and 7 bases lay in between. This CDR3 spans 13 amino acids. Germline V gene sequence: CDR1 MNHEY, CDR2 SVGAGI. The CDR3 DNA follows: TGTGCCAGCAGTTACGGGCCAGACTATGGCTACACCTTC. This codes for CASSYGPDYGYTF.